The present T cell receptor (beta chain) was sequenced within a study of monozygotic twins with inflammatory bowel disease (dated by TCRdb to about 2019). As for the study more broadly: In total, around 30 monozygotic twin pairs made up the full study: 19 Danish pairs, all IBD-discordant, plus nine German pairs, of which four were IBD-concordant and five were IBD-discordant. Each individual had, on average, about 151 000 unique TCRalpha sequences and 181 000 unique TCRbeta sequences available for analysis. The search for disease-associated traits relied mainly on comparing IBD patients with their genetically identical healthy co-twins within discordant pairs. Overall study outcomes, separate from this receptor: Differing immunosuppressive treatments among patients may have added background noise and inter-individual variability to the repertoires. Repertoire similarity did not differ between concordant and discordant twins, which could be due to limited statistical power. Fewer clonotypes were shared with other individuals by IBD patients than by healthy twins, most markedly in patients showing signs of disease activity. Distinction between different T cell subtypes could not be achieved in the analysis. The results gave no support for a single strong signal or clonotype linked to IBD. Measured by the inverse Simpson index, TCRbeta repertoire diversity was lower in IBD patients than in their healthy co-twins.

The cysteine opens and the phenylalanine closes a CDR3 of 14 amino acids. No DNA was logged. CDR1 and CDR2 were assigned from the germline V gene (reference sequence) as MNHNY and SVGAGI. For this clonotype: Its recognized antigen is unknown.

Libraries were constructed by 5' RACE. Each TCR library was prepared from 3,000 to 4,500 ng of total RNA. For each sample, cDNA was synthesized in eight separate reactions using SMARTScribe reverse transcriptase. During cDNA synthesis, template switching was used to introduce unique molecular identifiers that contained a 6-nucleotide sample barcode. TCRalpha and TCRbeta cDNA was amplified in two nested PCRs of roughly 17 and 9 cycles, and bead purification was carried out after each PCR. Before amplification, the cDNA was both treated with uracil DNA-glycosylase and purified with the QIAquick PCR purification kit. The second PCR was the step at which Illumina TruSeq-compatible adapters and sample-specific barcodes were added. Library quality and concentration were checked on TapeStation and Qubit, and libraries were pooled at around 4.9 ng each. Pooled libraries were sequenced on an Illumina HiSeq2500 single-index Rapid Run with 2 x 100 bp reads and custom sequencing primers. The paper's data handling went like this. MiGEC version 1.2.6 was used for UMI-based consensus assembly, which corrected PCR and sequencing errors. MiXCR version 2.1.1 was used to carry out V(D)J alignment, clonotype assembly and CDR3 extraction. To normalise gene usage, clonotype sharing and MAIT/NKT TCR abundance, the analysis used the top 1000, 10 000 and 20 000 clonotypes per sample. After downsampling to 27 000 UMIs, diversity was calculated as the inverse Simpson index using the vegan R package. Paired Mann-Whitney U tests were applied to discordant twin pairs, with Benjamini-Hochberg correction for multiple testing. Through TCRdb reprocessing, the reads give one entry per CDR3 protein sequence; DNA is omitted. These V and J calls originate from TCRdb's pipeline instead of the authors' own analysis. This sample's records show 140,000 to 150,000 distinct CDR3 sequences. The ten largest clones represent 1.2% of the sample.

From each donor, a roughly 2.6 ml peripheral blood sample was collected into PAXgene tubes and stored at -80 degrees C. Without any T cell sorting, total RNA was extracted from whole blood using the PAXgene blood miRNA kit on an automated QIAcube. Deep TCRalpha and TCRbeta repertoire profiling with unique molecular barcoding was performed on peripheral blood of monozygotic twin pairs concordant or discordant for inflammatory bowel disease. Smoking habits were recorded for all twin pairs, and individuals were classified as current, former or never smokers. In this chain, TRBV6-6 is recombined with TRBJ2-3; the D call from TCRdb, TRBD1, cannot be confirmed without DNA. The clonotype was recovered from a human donor with ulcerative colitis or Crohn's disease, or a healthy co-twin of an affected twin (not recorded which). Sequencing was carried out using blood. The CDR3 region has the sequence CASRLDRSSDTQYF.